Given below is one T cell receptor beta chain in context. The authors extracted RNA and reverse transcribed it into cDNA as the sequencing template. TCRdb keeps only in-frame clones here, not all; method: immunoSEQ multiplex PCR. The table records around 250,000 clones, 65% to 70% of them present only once. The entry originates in a study of CD8+ T cells in alopecia areata. This CDR3 is 14 amino acids long. Germline V lookup: CDR1 SGHVS, CDR2 FNYEAQ. V was cut by 4 bases and J by 1 base, with 9 bases left in between. The chain is built from TRBV7-6 and TRBJ2-3; possibly TRBD1 for D (6 bases). Sequencing was performed on CD4+ T cells sorted from blood, taken at week 0. This receptor was identified in a human donor with alopecia areata. CDR3 in DNA: TGTGCCAGCAGCTCGGGACAAGGCACAGATACGCAGTATTTT. Its protein is CASSSGQGTDTQYF.